This TCR beta chain was obtained from a study of human T cells and chemical hapten exposure. Extraction yielded total RNA from whole blood (unfractionated). This clonotype was observed at least ten times. Germline V gene data show CDR1 as LGHNA and CDR2 as YNFKEQ. The CDR3 covers 16 residues. V was cut by 3 bases and J by 0 bases, with 12 bases left in between. Each CDR3 protein is one row after TCRdb ran MiXCR on the 5' RACE reads. The sample has around 82,000 distinct CDR3 sequences, 7.7% seen once. The receptor was isolated from a male donor in good health. V gene TRBV4-2 combines with J gene TRBJ2-1, with D possibly matching TRBD1 (6 bases). CDR3 residues: CASSQVTGNSYNEQFF. In DNA form, the CDR3 reads TGTGCCAGCAGCCAGGTTACAGGGAACTCCTACAATGAGCAGTTCTTC.